This T cell receptor beta chain originates from a study of T cells in Graves' hyperthyroidism and ophthalmopathy. RNA transcripts gave rise to amplified TCR beta CDR3 regions. With the HTBI primer set, the TCR CDR3 went through a first round of RT-PCR. TCRdb reanalysed the multiplex PCR reads using MiXCR and keeps one entry per CDR3 protein. The table lists under 350,000 distinct CDR3 sequences, about an eighth of them singletons, with 7.9% in the top ten. The PBMCs were taken from less than 11 ml of fresh peripheral blood. This clonotype was counted ten times or more. What it binds is not known. Deletions cut 7 bases from V and 4 bases from J, with 19 bases between. The CDR3 totals 15 residues. Germline V gene sequence: CDR1 SGHVS, CDR2 FQNEAQ. Study results and limitations: In blood, most of the thyroid clonotypes expanded above 0.001 were also present.

The sequencing input was blood. The receptor was derived from a woman in her forties with Graves' hyperthyroidism. The chain carries TRBV7-8 and TRBJ1-2; weak D call: TRBD1 (5 bases). The CDR3 nucleotides read TGTGCCAGCACCCGGGGCACAGACTCTCGCTATGGCTACACCTTC. It yields the protein CASTRGTDSRYGYTF.